Listed below are T cell receptor beta chains from one sample, sequenced in a study of cytomegalovirus exposure and HLA in healthy donors. Some clones are missing from TCRdb's copy, which holds only in-frame ones; the method was immunoSEQ multiplex PCR. The table shows about 160,000 clones, with roughly 80% occurring only once. The specimen sequenced was PBMCs. The source is a female donor in good health and CMV-seronegative. CDR3s include the opening cysteine and the closing phenylalanine or tryptophan. D genes are given only for firm matches. Clone sizes are given selectively: once, few, many, or a class where the clone is expanded.

D gene,V gene,clone size,J gene,CDR3 protein,CDR3 DNA
TRBD1,TRBV5-1,.,TRBJ2-2,CASSSGQGTIPGELFF,TGCGCCAGCAGCTCGGGACAGGGGACCATTCCCGGAGAGCTGTTTTTT
.,TRBV7-2,.,TRBJ2-5,CASSLRRKETQYF,TGTGCCAGCAGCTTACGGAGGAAAGAGACCCAGTACTTC
TRBD1,TRBV6-5,.,TRBJ1-1,CASSYSRQGDTEAFF,TGTGCCAGCAGTTACTCGAGACAGGGGGACACTGAAGCTTTCTTT
TRBD1,TRBV11-2,.,TRBJ1-4,CASSRDRGANEKLFF,TGTGCCAGCAGCCGCGACAGGGGCGCTAATGAAAAACTGTTTTTT
.,TRBV29-1,.,TRBJ1-1,CSVEIGVITNTEAFF,TGCAGCGTTGAAATCGGTGTAATAACGAACACTGAAGCTTTCTTT
TRBD1,TRBV7-8,.,TRBJ1-5,CASSLLGQGDNQPQHF,TGTGCCAGCAGCCTACTCGGACAGGGTGACAATCAGCCCCAGCATTTT
.,TRBV19,.,TRBJ2-2,CASSFFPTGELFF,TGTGCCAGTTCGTTTTTCCCCACCGGGGAGCTGTTTTTT
.,TRBV18,few,TRBJ1-1,CASSPEGGRNTEAFF,TGTGCCAGCTCACCAGAGGGGGGGCGTAACACTGAAGCTTTCTTT
TRBD1,TRBV5-1,.,TRBJ1-2,CASSRTGGAAIGGYTF,TGCGCCAGCTCCAGGACAGGGGGGGCGGCAATAGGTGGCTACACCTTC
TRBD2,TRBV5-1,.,TRBJ2-2,CASSFASGGNTGELFF,TGCGCCAGCAGCTTTGCTAGCGGGGGCAACACCGGGGAGCTGTTTTTT
.,TRBV21-1,few,TRBJ2-4,CASSKFLAQYF,TGTGCCAGCAGCAAATTTCTAGCTCAGTACTTC
.,TRBV7-9,.,TRBJ2-3,CASSHRGGSTSTDTQYF,TGTGCCAGCAGCCACAGAGGAGGAAGCACTAGCACAGATACGCAGTATTTT
TRBD1,TRBV19,.,TRBJ2-7,CASSTMGRDRAYEQYF,TGTGCCAGTAGTACCATGGGTCGAGACAGGGCCTACGAGCAGTACTTC
.,TRBV21-1,.,TRBJ2-7,CASTRVWAPVQYF,TGTGCCAGCACCAGGGTGTGGGCCCCAGTGCAGTACTTC
TRBD1,TRBV6-5,.,TRBJ1-2,CASSYWRTGKDGYTF,TGTGCCAGCAGTTACTGGCGGACAGGGAAAGATGGCTACACCTTC
TRBD2,TRBV28,once,TRBJ2-7,CASSFRGGRAYEQYF,TGTGCCAGCAGTTTCCGAGGCGGGAGGGCCTACGAGCAGTACTTC
.,TRBV5-4,.,TRBJ2-7,CASSLGQSVSYEQYF,TGTGCCAGCAGCTTGGGACAGAGCGTTTCCTACGAGCAGTACTTC
.,TRBV5-6,once,TRBJ1-1,CASSSRTARGTEAFF,TGTGCCAGCAGCTCGAGGACGGCTCGGGGCACTGAAGCTTTCTTT
.,TRBV7-6,.,TRBJ2-3,CASSLARLASTDTQYF,TGTGCCAGCAGCTTAGCGCGGCTAGCGAGCACAGATACGCAGTATTTT
TRBD1,TRBV9,.,TRBJ2-5,CASSAWPTGKETQYF,TGTGCCAGCAGCGCGTGGCCGACAGGGAAAGAGACCCAGTACTTC
TRBD2,TRBV7-2,.,TRBJ2-3,CASSRGLAGFADTQYF,TGTGCCAGCAGCCGGGGACTAGCGGGGTTCGCAGATACGCAGTATTTT
.,TRBV19,.,TRBJ1-1,CASRAKVGGMNTEAFF,TGTGCCAGTAGGGCCAAAGTGGGAGGTATGAACACTGAAGCTTTCTTT
.,TRBV5-1,.,TRBJ2-5,CASSLGGYEETQYF,TGCGCCAGCAGCTTGGGGGGCTATGAAGAGACCCAGTACTTC
TRBD1,TRBV7-2,.,TRBJ1-1,CASRSIRGRTNTEAFF,TGTGCCAGCAGATCAATTAGGGGGCGCACGAACACTGAAGCTTTCTTT
.,TRBV2,few,TRBJ1-2,CASVDSAYNYGYTF,TGTGCCAGCGTGGACAGCGCTTATAACTATGGCTACACCTTC
.,TRBV11-1,.,TRBJ2-7,CASSLGGPAAYEQYF,TGTGCCAGCAGCTTAGGCGGCCCAGCAGCCTACGAGCAGTACTTC
TRBD2,TRBV4-2,once,TRBJ2-2,CASSQDERGGGDGELFF,TGTGCCAGCAGCCAAGATGAGCGGGGGGGCGGTGACGGGGAGCTGTTTTTT
.,TRBV19,.,TRBJ1-5,CASSIDSGVAQPQHF,TGTGCCAGTAGTATAGATTCAGGGGTGGCTCAGCCCCAGCATTTT
.,TRBV30,few,TRBJ2-2,CAWRASGEGGELFF,TGTGCCTGGAGGGCCTCGGGTGAAGGCGGGGAGCTGTTTTTT
.,TRBV30,few,TRBJ1-5,CASGGGSNQPQHF,TGTGCGTCGGGCGGAGGGAGCAATCAGCCCCAGCATTTT
.,TRBV28,.,TRBJ1-2,CASSSVPGIDAYGYTF,TGTGCCAGCAGCTCCGTACCGGGGATAGATGCCTATGGCTACACCTTC
TRBD1,TRBV29-1,.,TRBJ1-1,CSVRTGGMPEAFF,TGCAGCGTTCGGACAGGGGGGATGCCTGAAGCTTTCTTT
TRBD1,TRBV28,.,TRBJ1-3,CASSFLDRDSGNTIYF,TGTGCCAGCAGTTTCCTCGACAGGGACTCTGGAAACACCATATATTTT
TRBD1,TRBV30,few,TRBJ2-7,CAWSSLGQALYEQYF,TGTGCCTGGAGCTCCCTCGGACAGGCCCTCTACGAGCAGTACTTC
.,TRBV6-1,.,TRBJ1-5,CASTDIYSNQPQHF,TGTGCCAGCACCGACATTTATAGCAATCAGCCCCAGCATTTT
.,TRBV4-2,few,TRBJ2-7,CASSQDTYGNVYEQYF,TGTGCCAGCAGCCAAGATACATACGGGAATGTCTACGAGCAGTACTTC
.,TRBV7-6,few,TRBJ2-7,CASSEGLYEQYF,TGTGCCAGCAGCGAGGGACTGTACGAGCAGTACTTC
.,TRBV28,.,TRBJ1-3,CASSFAGTFYSGNTIYF,TGTGCCAGCAGTTTTGCAGGGACTTTCTACTCTGGAAACACCATATATTTT
TRBD2,TRBV7-3,.,TRBJ2-3,CASSYSGGADTQYF,TGTGCCAGCAGCTATAGCGGGGGGGCCGATACGCAGTATTTT
.,TRBV5-1,.,TRBJ2-7,CASSLIGGREQYF,TGCGCCAGCAGCTTGATCGGGGGTCGCGAGCAGTACTTC
.,TRBV4-1,.,TRBJ1-2,CASSQDSHYGYTF,TGCGCCAGCAGCCAAGATTCCCATTATGGCTACACCTTC
.,TRBV7-8,.,TRBJ2-4,CASSLKNIQYF,TGTGCCAGCAGCCTGAAAAACATTCAGTACTTC
.,TRBV6-6,.,TRBJ1-1,CASSYEGRTEAFF,TGTGCCAGCAGTTACGAGGGCAGAACTGAAGCTTTCTTT
.,TRBV2,few,TRBJ1-1,CASSEAGEAFF,TGTGCCAGCAGTGAGGCAGGGGAAGCTTTCTTT
.,TRBV5-1,few,TRBJ2-5,CASSLGWTPYQETQYF,TGCGCCAGCAGCTTGGGTTGGACTCCTTACCAAGAGACCCAGTACTTC
.,TRBV19,.,TRBJ1-2,CASSMDRINYGYTF,TGTGCCAGTAGTATGGACAGAATAAACTATGGCTACACCTTC
TRBD1,TRBV6-1,.,TRBJ1-3,CASSDWTGLSGNTIYF,TGTGCCAGCAGTGACTGGACAGGCCTCTCTGGAAACACCATATATTTT
TRBD1,TRBV29-1,few,TRBJ2-5,CSVYSPGQPKETQYF,TGCAGCGTTTATTCCCCGGGACAGCCTAAAGAGACCCAGTACTTC
.,TRBV9,.,TRBJ1-1,CASSPTVNTEAFF,TGTGCCAGCAGCCCGACAGTGAACACTGAAGCTTTCTTT
TRBD1,TRBV19,.,TRBJ1-2,CASSIRTGSLGGYTF,TGTGCCAGTAGTATTCGGACAGGTTCCCTGGGCGGCTACACCTTC
TRBD1,TRBV29-1,.,TRBJ1-1,CSVTTGGPEAFF,TGCAGCGTTACGACAGGGGGCCCTGAAGCTTTCTTT
TRBD1,TRBV5-1,.,TRBJ2-2,CASLPGQGYTGELFF,TGCGCCAGTCTTCCGGGACAGGGCTACACCGGGGAGCTGTTTTTT
TRBD1,TRBV5-1,.,TRBJ1-1,CASSGPGQGTTEAFF,TGCGCCAGCAGCGGACCGGGACAGGGGACCACTGAAGCTTTCTTT
TRBD1,TRBV15,.,TRBJ2-7,CATSDRVSYEQYF,TGTGCCACCTCCGACAGGGTCTCCTACGAGCAGTACTTC
.,TRBV10-3,.,TRBJ2-7,CAISESGDDGEQYF,TGTGCCATCAGTGAATCGGGGGATGACGGCGAGCAGTACTTC
.,TRBV1,.,TRBJ2-3,CTSSQDLETSGSRRTDTQYF,TGCACCAGCAGCCAAGATCTGGAGACTAGCGGGAGTAGGAGGACAGATACGCAGTATTTT
TRBD1,TRBV10-3,.,TRBJ1-6,CAISGRQGSSPLHF,TGTGCCATCAGTGGTCGACAGGGGAGTTCACCCCTCCACTTT
.,TRBV9,few,TRBJ1-1,CASSGSHARPEAFF,TGTGCCAGCAGCGGCTCCCATGCCAGGCCTGAAGCTTTCTTT
TRBD2,TRBV30,.,TRBJ2-7,CAWSVAGSGYF,TGTGCCTGGAGCGTAGCGGGGTCCGGGTACTTC